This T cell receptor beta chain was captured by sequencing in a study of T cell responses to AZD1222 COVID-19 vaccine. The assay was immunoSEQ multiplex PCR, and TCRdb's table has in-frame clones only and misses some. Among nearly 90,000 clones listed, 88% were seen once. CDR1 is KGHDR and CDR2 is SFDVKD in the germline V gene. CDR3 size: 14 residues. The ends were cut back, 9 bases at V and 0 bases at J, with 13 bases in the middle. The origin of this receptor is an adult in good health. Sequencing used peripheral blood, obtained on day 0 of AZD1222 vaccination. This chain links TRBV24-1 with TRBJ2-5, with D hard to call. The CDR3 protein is CATASDSNQETQYF. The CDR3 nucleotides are TGTGCCACCGCGAGCGATAGTAACCAAGAGACCCAGTACTTC.